This T cell receptor beta chain was sequenced in a study of blood T cell repertoires in COVID-19. In the study overall: Samples taken during acute and convalescent COVID-19 were collected in the United States, Italy and Spain.

Germline values: CDR1 MNHEY, CDR2 SMNVEV (reference sequence). The J segment lost 5 bases and the V segment lost 5 bases, leaving 20 bases of the junction unmatched. CDR3 length equals 19 residues. Authors' processing steps: Estimation of nucleated cell counts relied on the amplification of reference gene primers. The table came from immunoSEQ multiplex PCR; TCRdb's copy has only in-frame clones and leaves some out. The V and J calls and clone size are taken from that table; D and trimming were inferred from the DNA. Here the sample spans some 180,000 clones, approximately 82% being singletons. The sequence derives from a human donor in a cohort sampled during active COVID-19. Sample: peripheral blood. The V and J genes are TRBV27 and TRBJ2-1, with 8 bases aligning to TRBD2. The CDR3: CASSPSAWTRAGANNEQFF. CDR3 nucleotide sequence: TGTGCCAGCAGTCCATCCGCCTGGACTAGAGCGGGAGCGAACAATGAGCAGTTCTTC.